The text below deals with one T cell receptor (beta chain). The antigen is undetermined. CDR3 size: 14 residues. Trimming removed 0 bases at V and 7 bases at J, with 9 bases between. The germline CDR1 and CDR2 sequences are MNHEY and SVGAGI. This specimen comes from a study of T cell responses to AZD1222 COVID-19 vaccine. Study results and caveats: Two AZD1222 doses significantly raised spike-specific TCR breadth and depth over controls.

Here immunoSEQ multiplex PCR was the method, and the copy in TCRdb shows in-frame clones only, minus some. The repertoire has about 150,000 clones, about 91% of them found once; the top ten carry around 3.4%. The TCR was taken from an adult in good health. Source: peripheral blood, taken on day 0 of MenACWY control vaccination. The chain has TRBV6-5 and TRBJ2-2; no reliable D call. The CDR3 DNA sequence: TGTGCCAGCAGTTACTCGATCATCGGCGGGGAGCTGTTTTTT. It yields the protein CASSYSIIGGELFF.